The sequence of this T cell receptor beta chain was determined in a study of shared T cell receptors in the human thymus. Data came from immunoSEQ multiplex PCR; TCRdb stores just in-frame clones and leaves some out. The table shows 500,000 to 550,000 clones, with 75% to 85% occurring only once. V lost 7 bases and J lost 3; bases outside the gene matches: 7. The V gene's germline CDR1 is MNHNS and CDR2 SASEGT. The CDR3 is made up of 15 amino acids. The sample was also linked to a second study, of human thymus T cells.

The rearrangement uses TRBV6-1 and TRBJ2-1; 9 positions match TRBD2. The specimen was thymocytes. The source is a boy younger than two with a congenital heart defect. In DNA form, the CDR3 reads TGTGCCAGCATAGCCAAGCGGGAGGACTACAATGAGCAGTTCTTC. This gives the protein CASIAKREDYNEQFF.